Listed below are T cell receptor beta chains from one sample, sequenced in a study of blood T cell repertoires in COVID-19. The table came from immunoSEQ multiplex PCR; TCRdb's copy has only in-frame clones and leaves some out. Among about 150,000 clones listed, over 70% were seen once. Sequenced sample: peripheral blood. All receptors derive from a man in his 60s with acute or convalescent COVID-19. CDR3s include the opening cysteine and the closing phenylalanine or tryptophan. A D gene is named only where the DNA matches it firmly. Expanded clones get a size class; other rows say once, few or many, or leave the size out.

d_call,clone_size,v_call,j_call,cdr3_aa,cdr3_nt
-,-,TRBV7-2,TRBJ1-2,CASTPLSPGGYTF,TGTGCCAGCACTCCCCTGTCGCCGGGGGGCTACACCTTC
-,-,TRBV18,TRBJ1-6,CASSPLGAEDNSPLHF,TGTGCCAGCTCACCATTAGGGGCTGAGGATAATTCACCCCTCCACTTT
-,-,TRBV7-8,TRBJ1-5,CASSPREVFGNQPQHF,TGTGCCAGCAGCCCTCGAGAGGTGTTTGGCAATCAGCCCCAGCATTTT
TRBD1,few,TRBV7-9,TRBJ2-7,CASSSSGTGFNEQYF,TGTGCCAGCAGCTCTTCCGGGACAGGGTTCAACGAGCAGTACTTC
-,few,TRBV6-5,TRBJ1-2,CASRTPGPEGYTF,TGTGCCAGCCGGACTCCCGGGCCAGAGGGCTACACCTTC
TRBD1,-,TRBV4-2,TRBJ1-2,CASSQGQGLEEGYTF,TGTGCCAGCAGCCAGGGACAGGGCTTGGAAGAAGGCTACACCTTC
TRBD1,-,TRBV7-7,TRBJ2-1,CASSIGRPGQGDYNEQFF,TGTGCCAGCAGCATAGGCCGCCCGGGACAGGGGGACTACAATGAGCAGTTCTTC
TRBD1,-,TRBV25-1,TRBJ1-1,CASGTGWNTEAFF,TGTGCCAGCGGGACAGGGTGGAACACTGAAGCTTTCTTT
-,-,TRBV5-4,TRBJ2-3,CASSLAGRNPGADTQYF,TGTGCCAGCAGCTTGGCGGGTCGCAACCCCGGGGCAGATACGCAGTATTTT
TRBD1,-,TRBV15,TRBJ2-7,CATSRERYRGQPTYEQYF,TGTGCCACCAGCAGAGAAAGGTATAGGGGACAGCCAACCTACGAGCAGTACTTC
-,-,TRBV10-3,TRBJ2-5,CAISEMTGSETQYF,TGTGCCATCAGTGAAATGACAGGTTCAGAGACCCAGTACTTC
-,-,TRBV30,TRBJ1-2,CAWSFPGVNGYTF,TGTGCCTGGAGCTTCCCAGGGGTTAACGGCTACACCTTC
TRBD1,-,TRBV5-4,TRBJ1-1,CASSTQGSRNTEAFF,TGTGCCAGCAGCACACAGGGGTCTCGGAACACTGAAGCTTTCTTT
-,-,TRBV21-1,TRBJ2-7,CASSPRDSGSYEQYF,TGTGCCAGCAGCCCTAGGGACAGTGGGTCCTACGAGCAGTACTTC
TRBD2,once,TRBV3-1/TRBV3-2,TRBJ2-7,CASSQVVSGGEQYF,TGTGCCAGCAGCCAAGTCGTGTCGGGGGGAGAGCAGTACTTC
-,-,TRBV18,TRBJ2-7,CASSPAGEYEQYF,TGTGCCAGCTCACCGGCAGGGGAGTACGAGCAGTACTTC
-,-,TRBV5-4,TRBJ1-1,CASSSQGTEAFF,TGTGCCAGCAGCTCACAGGGAACTGAAGCTTTCTTT
-,-,TRBV5-4,TRBJ1-2,CASRKTEANYGYTF,TGTGCCAGCAGGAAGACAGAAGCTAACTATGGCTACACCTTC
-,-,TRBV27,TRBJ2-5,CASRFRGREGGSNQETQYF,TGTGCCAGCAGGTTCCGGGGAAGGGAAGGGGGTTCCAACCAAGAGACCCAGTACTTC
-,-,TRBV5-1,TRBJ2-6,CASSLPGPSGANVLTF,TGCGCCAGCAGCTTGCCAGGGCCCTCTGGGGCCAACGTCCTGACTTTC
TRBD2,-,TRBV5-4,TRBJ2-2,CASSLPSGGPGELFF,TGTGCCAGCAGCTTGCCTAGCGGGGGGCCCGGGGAGCTGTTTTTT
-,-,TRBV15,TRBJ2-7,CATSRDRDTDEQYF,TGTGCCACCAGCAGAGACAGGGACACCGACGAGCAGTACTTC
-,-,TRBV27,TRBJ1-6,CASSFQEGLRSPLHF,TGTGCCAGCAGTTTTCAGGAGGGGTTGCGTTCACCCCTCCACTTT
-,-,TRBV6-5,TRBJ2-2,CASSLQGYGDTGELFF,TGTGCCAGCAGTTTACAGGGATATGGGGACACCGGGGAGCTGTTTTTT
-,-,TRBV5-4,TRBJ2-5,CASRQGPQETQYF,TGTGCCAGCAGACAGGGACCTCAAGAGACCCAGTACTTC
-,once,TRBV7-9,TRBJ2-7,CASSRRDYEQYF,TGTGCCAGCAGCCGCAGGGATTACGAGCAGTACTTC
-,-,TRBV28,TRBJ1-5,CASSSGGQPQHF,TGTGCCAGCAGTTCGGGGGGTCAGCCCCAGCATTTT
TRBD1,once,TRBV7-2,TRBJ1-5,CASSLDRSASQPQHF,TGTGCCAGCAGCCTGGACAGGTCTGCGTCTCAGCCCCAGCATTTT
TRBD2,-,TRBV6-5,TRBJ2-5,CASSYRGGLPDF,TGTGCCAGCAGTTACCGGGGGGGACTTCCGGACTTC
-,-,TRBV6-5,TRBJ1-1,CASSFHRGTEAFF,TGTGCCAGCAGTTTCCATCGGGGGACTGAAGCTTTCTTT
TRBD1,-,TRBV11-2,TRBJ2-7,CASRRPGQEYEQYF,TGTGCCAGCAGGAGACCGGGACAGGAATACGAGCAGTACTTC
TRBD1,-,TRBV27,TRBJ2-1,CASSLGTGYYNEQFF,TGTGCCAGCAGTTTGGGGACAGGATATTACAATGAGCAGTTCTTC
-,-,TRBV14,TRBJ1-1,CASSLDRINTEAFF,TGTGCCAGCAGCCTGGACAGAATTAACACTGAAGCTTTCTTT
TRBD1,-,TRBV6-5,TRBJ1-2,CASGTAPNYGYTF,TGTGCCAGTGGGACAGCCCCTAACTATGGCTACACCTTC
-,-,TRBV6-1,TRBJ2-2,CASSEARNGELFF,TGTGCCAGCAGTGAGGCCCGAAACGGGGAGCTGTTTTTT
-,-,TRBV18,TRBJ2-3,CASSPRATPSTDTQYF,TGTGCCAGCTCACCACGCGCTACCCCCAGCACAGATACGCAGTATTTT
-,-,TRBV7-9,TRBJ2-5,CASSLAAEQTQYF,TGTGCCAGCAGCTTAGCGGCGGAACAGACCCAGTACTTC
TRBD2,-,TRBV4-3,TRBJ2-3,CASSQDYTSGRVDTQYF,TGCGCCAGCAGCCAAGATTACACTAGCGGGAGGGTAGATACGCAGTATTTT
TRBD1,-,TRBV6-5,TRBJ1-2,CASTPRGVGGGGYTF,TGTGCCAGCACTCCAAGGGGGGTAGGGGGCGGTGGCTACACCTTC
-,-,TRBV6-5,TRBJ2-3,CAGRWGRLTDTQYF,TGTGCCGGCCGCTGGGGGCGGCTGACAGATACGCAGTATTTT
-,-,TRBV5-5,TRBJ2-7,CASSRAGMPNYEQYF,TGTGCCAGCAGCCGGGCGGGCATGCCGAACTACGAGCAGTACTTC
TRBD2,-,TRBV10-2,TRBJ2-2,CASRVTSGVGDTGELFF,TGCGCCAGCAGGGTCACTAGCGGGGTAGGGGACACCGGGGAGCTGTTTTTT
-,-,TRBV28,TRBJ1-5,CASGLLSNQPQHF,TGTGCCAGCGGGCTTTTGAGCAATCAGCCCCAGCATTTT
TRBD1,-,TRBV29-1,TRBJ2-3,CSVGKDRVVKAQYF,TGCAGCGTTGGGAAAGACAGGGTTGTTAAGGCGCAGTATTTT
-,-,TRBV5-4,TRBJ1-1,CASSLEGAARAFF,TGTGCCAGCAGCTTGGAAGGGGCCGCTCGGGCTTTCTTT
TRBD2,-,TRBV9,TRBJ2-1,CASSFTSGADEQFF,TGTGCCAGCAGCTTCACTAGCGGGGCTGATGAGCAGTTCTTC
-,few,TRBV9,TRBJ2-7,CASSALPLREQYF,TGTGCCAGCAGCGCGCTCCCCTTGCGAGAGCAGTACTTC
-,-,TRBV19,TRBJ2-7,CASSSTWSSYEQYF,TGTGCCAGTAGTAGCACGTGGAGCTCCTACGAGCAGTACTTC
-,-,TRBV19,TRBJ2-4,CASSPSANIQYF,TGTGCCAGTAGCCCTAGCGCAAACATTCAGTACTTC